This TCR beta chain came from a study of T cell responses to AZD1222 COVID-19 vaccine. Assay: immunoSEQ multiplex PCR; the TCRdb copy retains only in-frame clones and omits some. This sample has 98,000 or so clones, with 86% found just once. This CDR3 contains 12 residues. Trimming pared 7 bases from V and 7 bases from J, leaving 11 bases between. CDR1 is MDHEN, CDR2 SYDVKM, per germline. On this clone: Its target is unknown.

General study findings and limits: Most donors were white British and more were female, and clonal diversity was possibly underestimated. Per reports, nearly half of all spike-specific TCRs target regions that are unmutated in variants.

This receptor was identified in an adult in good health. The chain couples TRBV28 to TRBJ1-5, with unresolved D. Sample: peripheral blood, taken on day 0 of AZD1222 vaccination. This CDR3 is CASILEGQPQHF. The CDR3 DNA follows: TGTGCCAGCATCCTGGAGGGACAGCCCCAGCATTTT.